The sample holds a few counts of the clone carrying this TCR beta chain. Its antigen is undetermined. MiXCR, applied by TCRdb to the 5' RACE reads, yields one record per CDR3 protein. In the table there are about 340,000 distinct CDR3 sequences, approximately 12% of which are singletons. The CDR3 length is 15 residues. Trimming removed 5 bases from V and 7 bases from J; junction bases left unmatched: 5. This specimen comes from a study of T cells after yellow fever vaccination. General study findings and limits: Once the booster was given, most primary-vaccination clones reappeared, at 95% to 98% for CD4 and roughly 90% for CD8.

This clonotype was obtained from a man younger than 35 who received the YFV17D yellow fever vaccine. The chain recombines TRBV12-3 or TRBV12-4 with TRBJ2-5, with 15 bases aligning to TRBD2. Source: CD4+ T cells sorted from PBMCs, taken 15 days after the yellow fever booster vaccination. The CDR3 loop is CASSGTSGGRGTQYF. The DNA for the CDR3 is TGTGCCAGCAGTGGGACTAGCGGGGGGCGGGGGACCCAGTACTTC.